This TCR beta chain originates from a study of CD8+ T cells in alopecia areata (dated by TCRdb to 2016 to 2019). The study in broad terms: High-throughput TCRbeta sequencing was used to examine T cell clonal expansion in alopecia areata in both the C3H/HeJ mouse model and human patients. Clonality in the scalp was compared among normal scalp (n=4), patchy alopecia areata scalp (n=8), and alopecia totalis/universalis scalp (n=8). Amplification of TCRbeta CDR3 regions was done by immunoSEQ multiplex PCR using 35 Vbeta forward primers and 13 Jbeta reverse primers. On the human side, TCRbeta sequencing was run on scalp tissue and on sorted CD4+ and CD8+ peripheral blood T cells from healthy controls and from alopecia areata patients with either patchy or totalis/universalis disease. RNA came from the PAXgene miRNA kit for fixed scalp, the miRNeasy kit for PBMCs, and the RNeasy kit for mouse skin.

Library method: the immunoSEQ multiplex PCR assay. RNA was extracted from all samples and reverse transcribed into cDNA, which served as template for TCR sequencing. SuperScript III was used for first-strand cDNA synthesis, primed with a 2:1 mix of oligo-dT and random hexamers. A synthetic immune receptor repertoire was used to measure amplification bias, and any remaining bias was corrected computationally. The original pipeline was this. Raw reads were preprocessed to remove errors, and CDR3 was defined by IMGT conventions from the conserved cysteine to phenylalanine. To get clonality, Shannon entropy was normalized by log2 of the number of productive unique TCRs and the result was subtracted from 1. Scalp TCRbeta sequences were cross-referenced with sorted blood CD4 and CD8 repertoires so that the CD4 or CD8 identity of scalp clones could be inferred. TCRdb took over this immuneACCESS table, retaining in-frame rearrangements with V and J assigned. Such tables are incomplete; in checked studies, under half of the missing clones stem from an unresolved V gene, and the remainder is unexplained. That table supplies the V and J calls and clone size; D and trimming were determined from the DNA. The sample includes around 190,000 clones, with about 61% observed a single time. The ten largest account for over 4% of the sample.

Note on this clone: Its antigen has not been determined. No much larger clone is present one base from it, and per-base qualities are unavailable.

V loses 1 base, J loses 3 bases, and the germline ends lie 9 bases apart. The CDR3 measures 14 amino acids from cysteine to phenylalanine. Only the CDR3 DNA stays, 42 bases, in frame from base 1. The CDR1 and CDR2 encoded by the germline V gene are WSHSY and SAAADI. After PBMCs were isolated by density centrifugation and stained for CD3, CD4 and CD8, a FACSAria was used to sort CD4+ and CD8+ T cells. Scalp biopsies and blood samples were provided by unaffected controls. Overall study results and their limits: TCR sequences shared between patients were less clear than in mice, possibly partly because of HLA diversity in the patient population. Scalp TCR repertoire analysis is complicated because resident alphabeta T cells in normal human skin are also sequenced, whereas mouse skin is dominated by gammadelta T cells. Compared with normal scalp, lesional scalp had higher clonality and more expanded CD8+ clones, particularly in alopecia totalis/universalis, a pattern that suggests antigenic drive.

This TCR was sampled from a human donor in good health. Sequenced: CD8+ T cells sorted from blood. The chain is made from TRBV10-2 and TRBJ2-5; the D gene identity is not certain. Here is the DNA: TGCGCCAGCAGTGAGTTGGGCCCAGAAGAGACCCAGTACTTC. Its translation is CASSELGPEETQYF.